This paragraph covers one TCR beta chain sequence. The target antigen is unknown. The sample originates from a study of cytomegalovirus exposure and HLA in healthy donors. For the study at large: Drawn from HLA-typed donors, tens of millions of unique TCRs were held in an early data release. Regarding the study as a whole: A later analysis linked a missense DCLRE1C variant to TCR beta V- and J-gene trimming. The classifier reportedly diagnosed cytomegalovirus status with high sensitivity and specificity. Specific recognition of CMV antigens was confirmed in vitro for a few chains (all CMV-associated).

In germline, CDR1 is WNHNN, CDR2 SYGVQD (reference sequence). The CDR3 is 17 amino acids. J lost 5 bases, V lost 9 bases, and 20 bases had no gene match. The study ran its PCR with 60 Vbeta and 13 Jbeta primers. Some clones are missing from TCRdb's copy, which holds only in-frame ones; the method was immunoSEQ multiplex PCR. The sample has 85,000 to 95,000 clones; 76% are singletons. The chain joins TRBV10-1 to TRBJ2-7; 9 bases match TRBD1. The specimen was PBMCs. The clonotype originates from a man aged 25 to 45 in good health and CMV-seropositive. CDR3 sequence reads: CASTPSAGTGNTDEQYV. The CDR3 region has the DNA TGCGCCAGTACTCCCTCTGCGGGGACAGGGAATACGGACGAGCAGTACGTC.